This TCR beta chain was captured by sequencing in a study of naive and memory T cell subsets. CD4+ T cell IFNgamma after overnight CMV lysate exposure gave donor CMV status. CD4 T cells were positively selected, then CD8 T cells from the CD4-negative fraction. Germline values: CDR1 GTSNPN, CDR2 SVGIG (reference sequence). The CDR3 runs to 14 residues. V lost 4 bases and J 8 bases, leaving 20 bases between the germline ends. Both TRBC1 and TRBC2 were covered by a beta constant-region primer of two equimolar oligonucleotides. TCRdb re-derived calls from the UMI-ligation and nested PCR reads in MiXCR, one entry per CDR3 protein. The sample has 140,000 to 150,000 distinct CDR3 sequences, about a sixth seen once.

The sample taken for sequencing was naive CD4+ T cells from blood. The TCR sequence derives from a human donor in good health. V is TRBV30 and J is TRBJ1-2; tentative D call: TRBD1 (5 bases). The CDR3 DNA reads as TGTGCCTGGATGAAATGGAGTGGGGGTGGCGGCTACACCTTC. Translating gives CAWMKWSGGGGYTF.